This T cell receptor (beta chain) was observed in a study of cytomegalovirus exposure and HLA in healthy donors (dated 2017 in TCRdb). Describing the broader study: According to an earlier analysis of a few hundred of the donors, about 179 million T cells yielded 117 million unique TCR beta sequences and 276 Gb of sequence data. High-throughput TCR immunosequencing, statistical association of individual TCRs with disease status, and machine learning were combined to predict cytomegalovirus infection status. About 320 gigabases of sequencing data and 70 million to 85 million unique TCR sequences were included in an early release covering several hundred HLA-typed donors. The study aimed to test whether cataloging public T cell receptors could reveal signatures of past pathogen exposure. An earlier analysis of 587 of the donors applied high-throughput TCR beta sequencing to assess whether each TCR beta V gene segment acted as functional or pseudogenic. A handful of DR-DQ haplotypes were handled as single units for association and clustering because linkage in the cohort was strong. In addition to the first cohort of approximately 670 subjects, a separate validation cohort of 120 different subjects was used. Alongside the repertoire data, information on donor age, sex, ethnicity and CMV serostatus was compiled. On average, about 240,000 unique TCR beta nucleotide sequences were sequenced per donor among a few hundred genotyped donors of the cohort, with about 19% of those sequences being non-productive. A later genetic analysis used genome-wide SNP genotypes for about 60% of the roughly 700 donors, treating that subset as a discovery cohort. HLA typing covered class I and class II loci at four-digit resolution. To study patterns of TCR occurrence, a later analysis re-analyzed previously published TCR beta repertoires from just over 650 donors and added high-resolution HLA genotyping. Of the 300 to 400 genotyped donors, over 70% fell in the genetic ancestry cluster associated with self-reported Caucasian donors. Every repertoire in the discovery cohort had been generated on one and the same sequencing platform. The later analysis used no new phenotypic data to find candidate immune exposures, relying instead on TCR beta sequences and their occurrence across donors. Using immunosequencing, the study profiled T cell repertoires from 500 to 800 subjects and related those repertoires to cytomegalovirus serostatus. Typing coverage differed by locus: A, B, C, DRB1 and DQB1 were typed in roughly 629-630 donors, DQA1 in about 550, DPA1 in 600 to 610, and DPB1 in 472. The research as a whole found: The sequencing pipeline was judged likely to have produced a cluster of highly shared sequence variants as a technical artifact. The presence/absence analyses assumed that sequencing depth was roughly uniform across donors, and that assumption may not be true. Because counts were too low, seventeen rarely observed V segments, including chromosome 9 orphons, were excluded from the earlier analysis of several hundred of the donors. In a later genetic analysis, fewer N-insertions in productive TCRs were reported among donors in an Asian-associated ancestry cluster than the approximately 670-donor mean. According to a later analysis, most CMV-associated TCR beta chains appeared to be HLA-restricted, and the HLA associations seemed to be driven largely by CMV exposure. According to a later analysis, TCR association rates differed among HLA loci, with DRB1 alleles showing the most associated TCRs and HLA-C alleles showing the fewest. According to a later analysis, parvovirus B19, influenza, CMV and Epstein-Barr virus appeared linked to several top co-occurrence clusters. Some IMGT-functional V segments, including TRBV6-2 and TRBV6-3, could not be told apart with the 87-base-pair reads, so those segments were excluded. In an earlier analysis of roughly 560 of the donors, most TCR beta V segments were observed in productive rearrangements about 87% or about 30% of the time, broadly matching IMGT annotations. CMV serostatus was the only immune exposure information available for the cohort. The authors suggested that the approach could potentially be generalized to other disease states and immunological phenotypes. An association between a missense DCLRE1C variant and V-gene and J-gene trimming of TCR beta chains was found in a later genetic analysis and replicated in an independent cohort. Because some donors lacked HLA typing at each locus, the association tests relied only on the typed subset. In vitro tests confirmed that a few of the cytomegalovirus-associated TCR beta chains recognize cytomegalovirus antigens. The study listed 164 TCR beta chains as associated with cytomegalovirus. In a later analysis, HLA-associated TCR beta chains were found to be more clonally expanded and to have lower generation probabilities than equally common non-associated chains. Specific HLA alleles were associated with 15,000 to 20,000 TCR beta sequences at a false discovery rate of 0.05 in a later analysis. A further reported finding was that TCR beta sequences accurately predicted the HLA-A and HLA-B alleles for most subjects in the first cohort. Most TCR sequences were seen in very few donors, while some public TCRs were found in many individuals. Strong co-occurrence of HLA alleles, especially DR and DQ, made assigning TCR associations to individual alleles difficult. Linkage disequilibrium might explain the correlated functional status among segregating V segments, but an unknown experimental factor could not be excluded. The classifier was reported to diagnose cytomegalovirus status with high specificity and sensitivity in both the original cohort and the validation cohort. In this cohort, only TCR beta chains were sequenced, and detectable features were limited by the absence of alpha or paired-chain data.

From cysteine to phenylalanine, the CDR3 is 16 amino acids long. This entry keeps only the CDR3 DNA: 48 bases, framed from base 1. Based on the germline V gene, the CDR1 and CDR2 sequences are SGHRS and YFSETQ. Deletion took 2 bases off V and 3 bases off J, with a span of 14 bases between the germline ends. The library came from the immunoSEQ multiplex PCR assay. For the multiplex PCR, a mixture combining 60 forward primers for TCR Vbeta segments and 13 reverse primers for TCR Jbeta segments was used. The CDR3 region of rearranged TCR beta genes was amplified from genomic DNA by a multiplex PCR assay. The Illumina HiSeq System was used to sequence the amplified TCR beta libraries as 87-base-pair reads. In the paper's pipeline: A later analysis tallied tens of millions of unique TCR beta chains across the roughly 610 repertoires, and approximately 12 million of those chains were shared by two or more donors. Raw reads were error-corrected and collapsed into unique sequences by a nearest-neighbor algorithm in which closely related sequences were merged to remove PCR and sequencing errors. Alignment of CDR3 sequences to IMGT reference sequences was used to assign V, D and J gene segments. For a sequence to be retained, a match of at least six nucleotides to both a V gene segment and a J gene segment was required. Rearrangements were called productive when the CDR3 lacked stop codons and stayed in frame with V and J; all others were non-productive. Following IMGT convention, CDR3 was defined as the stretch from the second conserved V-encoded cysteine up to the conserved J-encoded phenylalanine. The earlier analysis of 450 to 750 of the donors excluded any sequence lacking an unambiguous match to a single V gene segment. In an earlier analysis of approximately 550 of the donors, V segments were called functional above 56.7% productive rearrangements and were called segregating when the between-donor standard deviation exceeded 5%. A statistical classification framework was developed to diagnose cytomegalovirus status using the catalog of TCR beta chain sequences. In a later analysis, V and J genes were assigned by comparing TCR nucleotide sequences against IMGT/GENE-DB human TR gene sequences. Using the TCRdist pipeline, a later analysis assigned CDR3 sequences along with most-parsimonious VDJ recombination scenarios. In a later analysis, each TCR beta chain was defined by its CDR3 amino acid sequence together with its V-gene family, and reads without a unique V-gene family were excluded. As a way to deal with suspected cross-contamination and a sequencing artifact, a later analysis dropped under 600 nucleotide sequences that were highly shared and had low generation probability. In a later analysis, a clonal expansion index was calculated for each public chain from normalized within-repertoire ranks of inferred template counts. In a later analysis, generation probabilities were computed using a VDJ recombination model fitted to out-of-frame rearrangements, and the results were checked against IGoR. Hypergeometric tests were used in a later analysis to score TCR-TCR, TCR-HLA and TCR-CMV co-occurrence, with a repertoire-size bias correction applied to the TCR pairs. False discovery rates were estimated in a later analysis by permuting HLA or CMV assignments 20 times. A later analysis grouped co-occurring TCRs with DBSCAN, adding TCRdist sequence similarity when clustering within HLA-allele-positive subsets. Co-occurrence clustering excluded repertoires with fewer than 30,000 or more than 120,000 public chains, plus five with anomalous nucleotide sharing. TCRdb retrieved this table from immuneACCESS and kept in-frame rearrangements only. Not all clones are present; in checked studies, unresolved V genes account for under half, and no reason is known for the remainder. Clone size and V and J calls were adopted from that table, with D and trimming inferred from the DNA. The sample data list 150,000 to 200,000 clones, and about four fifths of these were observed just once. The ten largest clones add up to roughly 5% of the sample.

The cohort was made up of about 610 healthy bone marrow donors. Cohort members were all nominally healthy when sampled, although unrecorded immune exposures were likely present. The donor tested CMV seronegative and was one of the 352 seronegative cohort members. A peripheral blood sample was collected from each donor, and TCR beta sequencing was performed on peripheral blood mononuclear cells. The Qiagen DNeasy Blood Extraction Kit was used to extract genomic DNA from the blood cell samples. To note about this clone: Its antigen is not yet known. No quality values exist for individual bases; no much larger clone is one base distant.

The sequence is built from TRBV5-1 and TRBJ2-2, with TRBD1 perhaps the D gene, on 5 matching bases. The source of this sequence is a man younger than 35 in good health and CMV-seronegative. The sample comprised PBMCs. The CDR3 reads CASSFFDSIDTGELFF. The nucleotide sequence is given as TGCGCCAGCAGCTTCTTTGACAGTATCGACACCGGGGAGCTGTTTTTT. Supplemented by the reference TRBV5-1 and TRBJ2-2 proteins around the CDR3, the complete variable domain is KAGVTQTPRYLIKTRGQQVTLSCSPISGHRSVSWYQQTPGQGLQFLFEYFSETQRNKGNFPGRFSGRQFSNSRSEMNVSTLELGDSALYLCASSFFDSIDTGELFFGEGSRLTVL.